The 12 T cell receptor beta chains given below trace back to one sample, sequenced in a study of shared clonotypes between healthy human individuals. TCRdb's copy holds only in-frame clones and misses some; the assay was immunoSEQ multiplex PCR. The sample has about 2.4 million clones; around nine tenths are singletons. Sequenced material: naive CD4+ T cells sorted from blood. This sample's subset: CD45RA+ positively selected. The receptors derive from a man younger than 35 in good health.

The rearrangement links TRBV2 to TRBJ1-3; TRBD1 matches 7 bases. The V segment lost 6 bases and the J segment 6 bases; nucleotides outside the gene matches: 8. This CDR3 is built from 14 residues. Per germline, CDR1 SNHLY and CDR2 FYNNEI. CDR3: CASSATGAVNTIYF. The CDR3 coding sequence is TGTGCCAGCAGCGCTACAGGGGCGGTAAACACCATATATTTT. The full variable domain, with the rest looked up from reference TRBV2 and TRBJ1-3, is EPEVTQTPSHQVTQMGQEVILRCVPISNHLYFYWYRQILGQKVEFLVSFYNNEISEKSEIFDDQFSVERPDGSNFTLKIRSTKLEDSAMYFCASSATGAVNTIYFGEGSWLTVV.

The chain employs TRBV30 and TRBJ1-2, with 8 bases aligning to TRBD1. Losses at the gene ends were 1 base for V and 8 bases for J; bases not matched to a gene: 6. Per the germline V gene, CDR1 is GTSNPN and CDR2 is SVGIG (reference sequence). The CDR3 is 13 residues long. CDR3 DNA: TGTGCCTGGAGTGGGCAGGGGGCCGAGGGCTACACCTTC. It encodes CAWSGQGAEGYTF.

This chain links TRBV7-3 with TRBJ1-1, with D possibly TRBD1 on 6 matching bases. This CDR3 is 13 amino acids long. Germline CDR1 SGHTA, CDR2 FQGTGA. Trimming stripped 5 bases from V and 1 base from J, with 8 bases between. CDR3 loop: CASSKTGNTEAFF. The CDR3 DNA follows: TGTGCCAGCAGCAAGACAGGGAACACTGAAGCTTTCTTT. The whole variable domain, remainder taken from reference TRBV7-3 and TRBJ1-1, is GAGVSQTPSNKVTEKGKYVELRCDPISGHTALYWYRQSLGQGPEFLIYFQGTGAADDSGLPNDRFFAVRPEGSVSTLKIQRTERGDSAVYLCASSKTGNTEAFFGQGTRLTVV.

A single count supports this clone. For the CDR3, the DNA is TGTGCCAGCAGCCGTCGAGGGAACCCCACTGAAGCTTTCTTT. Translation gives CASSRRGNPTEAFF. This chain connects TRBV6-5 to TRBJ1-1, with D hard to call. There are 14 residues in the CDR3. Germline V lookup: CDR1 MNHEY, CDR2 SVGAGI. V was trimmed by 6 bases and J by 4 bases, leaving 15 bases between them.

This chain joins TRBV1 and TRBJ2-2. TRBV1 is annotated as a pseudogene. There are 15 residues in the CDR3. The CDR3 bases are TGCACCAGCAGCGCCGGGAACCGGGGCCCCGGGGAGCTGTTTTTT. Its protein is CTSSAGNRGPGELFF.

The chain couples TRBV4-3 to TRBJ2-4; 10 bases are shared with TRBD1. The CDR3 loop spans 19 amino acids. From germline, CDR1 is LGHNA and CDR2 YSLEER. V was pared by 0 bases and J by 0 bases, with 8 bases of the junction left unmatched. CDR3 coding DNA: TGCGCCAGCAGCCAAGAAGTGGGACAGGGGAAAATAGCCAAAAACATTCAGTACTTC. It translates to CASSQEVGQGKIAKNIQYF.

The chain joins TRBV28 to TRBJ1-4; D is perhaps TRBD1 (5 bases). The ends were cut back, 7 bases at V and 6 bases at J, with 15 bases in the middle. Germline V CDR1 and CDR2: MDHEN, SYDVKM. The CDR3 has 14 amino acids. The CDR3 nucleotides read TGTGCCAGCACCCCTCGGGGGTTGTATGAAAAACTGTTTTTT. It codes for CASTPRGLYEKLFF.

The chain has TRBV4-1 and TRBJ1-4; tentative D call: TRBD1 (6 bases). The CDR3 length is 15 residues. The V gene's germline CDR1 is MGHRA and CDR2 YSYEKL. V lost 1 base to trimming and J lost 5 bases, with 11 bases between them. The DNA of the CDR3 is TGCGCCAGCAGCCAAGGCCCGGACAGAAATGAAAAACTGTTTTTT. Encoded protein: CASSQGPDRNEKLFF.

The genes are TRBV7-2 and TRBJ2-2, with unresolved D. The V and J ends lost 3 bases and 1 base respectively, with 6 bases between them. Germline V gene lookup returns CDR1 SGHTA and CDR2 FQGNSA. The CDR3 extends over 14 amino acids. This CDR3 reads CASSFRRNTGELFF. CDR3 DNA sequence: TGTGCCAGCAGCTTTCGGCGGAACACCGGGGAGCTGTTTTTT.

To note about this clone: Other DNA sequences in this sample translate to the same CDR3. The V call is TRBV6-4, the J call TRBJ1-2, with 9 bases that match TRBD1. With 4 bases clipped from V and 5 bases from J, the junction kept 5 bases outside the gene matches. The length of the CDR3 is 14 residues. Per the germline V gene, CDR1 is MRHNA and CDR2 is SNTAGT. The CDR3 DNA reads TGTGCCAGCAGTGCAACCGGGACAGGGTATGGCTACACCTTC. The encoded protein is CASSATGTGYGYTF.

The gene calls are TRBV1 and TRBJ2-1; the table gives TRBD2 as D, unverified against the DNA. TRBV1 counts as a pseudogene. The CDR3 sequence is 15 residues long. CDR3 protein: CTSSQAASSYNEQFF. As DNA, the CDR3 is TGCACCAGCAGCCAAGCAGCTAGCTCCTACAATGAGCAGTTCTTC.

This chain links TRBV5-1 with TRBJ1-2, with D tentatively TRBD1 (6 bases). The CDR3 runs 14 residues. Germline CDR1 reads SGHRS; CDR2 reads YFSETQ. Trimming removed 4 bases from V and 3 bases from J, with 13 bases in between. The CDR3 nucleotides read TGCGCCAGCAGCATCTCAGGGGCGGACTATGGCTACACCTTC. Protein: CASSISGADYGYTF.